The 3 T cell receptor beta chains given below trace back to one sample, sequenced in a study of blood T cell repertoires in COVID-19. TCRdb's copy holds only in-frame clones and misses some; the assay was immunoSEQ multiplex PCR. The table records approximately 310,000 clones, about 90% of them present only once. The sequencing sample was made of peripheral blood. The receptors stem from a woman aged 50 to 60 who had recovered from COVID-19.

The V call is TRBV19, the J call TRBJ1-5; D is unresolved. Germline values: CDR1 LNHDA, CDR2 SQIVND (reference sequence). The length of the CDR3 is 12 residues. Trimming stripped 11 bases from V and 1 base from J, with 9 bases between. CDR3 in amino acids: CAGNKSNQPQHF. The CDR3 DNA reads TGTGCCGGCAACAAAAGCAATCAGCCCCAGCATTTT.

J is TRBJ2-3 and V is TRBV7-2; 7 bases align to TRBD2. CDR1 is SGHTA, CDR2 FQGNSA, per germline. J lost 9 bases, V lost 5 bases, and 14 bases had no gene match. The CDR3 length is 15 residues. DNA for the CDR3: TGTGCCAGCAGCCCATCTTCCGGGGGGACGTGGACGCAGTATTTT. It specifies CASSPSSGGTWTQYF.

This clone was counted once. The CDR3 loop reads CATSDPGTGESEQFF. CDR3 coding DNA: TGTGCCACCAGTGACCCCGGGACAGGGGAATCTGAGCAGTTCTTC. The chain joins TRBV24-1 to TRBJ2-1; 10 positions agree with TRBD1. The germline V gene has CDR1 KGHDR and CDR2 SFDVKD. The ends lost 4 bases at V and 9 bases at J; junction bases unmatched: 8. The CDR3 is 15 residues long.